Sequencing of this T cell receptor beta chain was carried out in a study of beta chain features in type 1 diabetes. Every sorted population was more than 95% pure. Expressed TCRB transcripts were sequenced because the isolated RNA had all been reverse transcribed beforehand. Each sample of naive, central memory or regulatory T cells had, on average, about 3.5 million reads. Data came from immunoSEQ multiplex PCR; TCRdb stores just in-frame clones and leaves some out. The sample has roughly 280,000 clones, 20% to 25% seen once; the top ten hold about 0.012%. V lost 7 bases and J lost 5, with 21 bases in between. Germline V gene sequence: CDR1 SGHRS, CDR2 YFSETQ. CDR3 length: 15 amino acids. Study results and caveats: The influence of HLA type on TCRB rearrangement stayed undetermined. Among patients, naive, central memory and Treg TCRB repertoires appeared more similar than among healthy donors. Type 1 diabetes patients had moderately but significantly shorter TCRB CDR3s in all four CD4+ subsets.

This clone occurred a few times. Its antigen is as yet unknown. This chain links TRBV5-1 with TRBJ2-5, with D possibly matching TRBD1 (5 bases). The source material was naive CD4+ T cells from blood. The sequence came from a woman aged 25 to 39 with type 1 diabetes. The CDR3 DNA follows: TGCGCCAGCTCCACGGTCGGCAGGGAAGTGGAGACCCAGTACTTC. It encodes CASSTVGREVETQYF.